This T cell receptor (beta chain) was documented in a study of identical twins. In the case of this clonotype: The antigen is unknown.

A universal primer site was added by template switching, and unique molecular identifiers were carried by the cDNA. TCRdb re-called the 5' RACE reads with MiXCR, one entry per CDR3 protein. The sample lists around 280,000 distinct CDR3 sequences; more than 6.5% were seen once. The study, taken as a whole, reports: Within cord blood, abundant beta clonotypes carried fewer insertions, but memory repertoires showed no such trend. Donors were not followed over many years; analysis was cross-sectional.

The sample was also reused in another study, on yellow fever vaccine responses in identical twins.

The TCR sequence derives from a woman younger than 30 in good health. Sequencing used memory (CD45RO+) T cells sorted from blood.

CDR3 bases: TGTGCCAGCCGACTTATTCAGGAGAGCAATCAGCCCCAGCATTTT. Translated: CASRLIQESNQPQHF. The V and J genes are TRBV28 and TRBJ1-5; D is undetermined. There are 15 residues in the CDR3. V was clipped by 8 bases and J by 1 base, with 15 bases between them. Germline V gives CDR1 MDHEN, CDR2 SYDVKM.